A selection of T cell receptor beta chains follows, all from one sample in a study of CD4 T cells in relation to SARS-CoV-2 and coronaviruses. Antigens for these TCRs are unknown. The protocol was immunoSEQ multiplex PCR, while the TCRdb copy is restricted to in-frame clones and leaves out a portion. The data show 15,000 to 20,000 clones, 70% to 90% seen once. The material sequenced was CD4+ T cells from PBMCs, cultured in vitro. These receptors were taken from a human donor in good health. The CDR3 runs from the conserved cysteine through the conserved F or W. Fields, in order: clone size, D gene, V gene, J gene, CDR3 protein, CDR3 DNA. The D gene is left open where the match is weak. Clone size is given for some rows only: seen once, a few or many times, or a class if the clone is expanded.

>once|.|TRBV4-2|TRBJ2-1
CASSQDSRESWNEQFF
TGTGCCAGCAGCCAAGATTCCCGGGAGTCTTGGAATGAGCAGTTCTTC
>.|.|TRBV7-9|TRBJ2-6
CASSRRGSGANVLTF
TGTGCCAGCAGTAGGAGGGGATCTGGGGCCAACGTCCTGACTTTC
>.|TRBD1|TRBV10-3|TRBJ1-1
CAIRGQGGDTEAFF
TGTGCCATCAGAGGACAGGGGGGAGACACTGAAGCTTTCTTT
>once|.|TRBV19|TRBJ2-3
CASSMVPDTQYF
TGTGCCAGTAGTATGGTCCCAGATACGCAGTATTTT
>.|.|TRBV5-1|TRBJ1-2
CASSSDSSEGYTF
TGCGCCAGCAGCTCGGACAGTTCAGAAGGCTACACCTTC
>.|.|TRBV5-5|TRBJ2-3
CASSINPADTQYF
TGTGCCAGCAGCATAAACCCCGCAGATACGCAGTATTTT
>.|TRBD2|TRBV9|TRBJ2-1
CASSVETSGAQFF
TGTGCCAGCAGCGTAGAGACTAGCGGGGCTCAGTTCTTC
>few|TRBD2|TRBV5-4|TRBJ2-3
CASRPGGDTDTQYF
TGTGCCAGCAGGCCTGGGGGGGACACAGATACGCAGTATTTT
>once|TRBD1|TRBV10-3|TRBJ2-1
CAISDNRGKDNEQFF
TGTGCCATCAGTGATAACAGGGGGAAGGACAATGAGCAGTTCTTC
>few|TRBD2|TRBV5-4|TRBJ2-7
CASSSSTSGGALFYEQYF
TGTGCCAGCAGCTCTTCGACTAGCGGGGGGGCCCTCTTCTACGAGCAGTACTTC
>.|.|TRBV4-1|TRBJ1-1
CASSQDMRATEAFF
TGCGCCAGCAGCCAAGACATGCGGGCCACTGAAGCTTTCTTT
>few|.|TRBV9|TRBJ1-1
CASSVATQDNTEAFF
TGTGCCAGCAGCGTAGCTACTCAGGACAACACTGAAGCTTTCTTT
>.|.|TRBV13|TRBJ1-5
CASSQKRTQPQHF
TGTGCCAGCAGCCAGAAACGCACTCAGCCCCAGCATTTT
>.|TRBD1|TRBV6-6|TRBJ1-1
CASSYPGQGTEAFF
TGTGCCAGCAGTTACCCGGGACAGGGGACTGAAGCTTTCTTT
>.|TRBD2|TRBV19|TRBJ2-7
CASSPRGGRYEQYF
TGTGCCAGTAGTCCCCGGGGGGGGAGATACGAGCAGTACTTC
>.|TRBD2|TRBV4-2|TRBJ2-1
CASSQVGTSGEGEQFF
TGTGCCAGCAGCCAAGTTGGGACTAGCGGCGAGGGAGAGCAGTTCTTC
>.|.|TRBV19|TRBJ2-5
CASSRGGRQGQETQYF
TGTGCCAGTAGTAGGGGGGGTAGACAGGGTCAAGAGACCCAGTACTTC
>.|.|TRBV5-6|TRBJ1-6
CASSGTPGLSLHF
TGTGCCAGCAGCGGCACCCCGGGGCTCTCCCTCCACTTT
>.|TRBD2|TRBV7-8|TRBJ2-7
CASSLVASGNYEQYF
TGTGCCAGCAGCTTAGTAGCTAGCGGTAACTACGAGCAGTACTTC
>.|TRBD1|TRBV6-5|TRBJ1-4
CASKIQGASGKLFF
TGTGCCAGCAAGATCCAGGGGGCTAGTGGAAAACTGTTTTTT
>once|.|TRBV5-6|TRBJ2-1
CASARTVQEQFF
TGTGCCAGCGCCCGGACAGTACAGGAGCAGTTCTTC
>.|TRBD1|TRBV5-5|TRBJ1-2
CASSSTGTGIYGYTF
TGTGCCAGCAGTTCCACCGGGACAGGGATTTATGGCTACACCTTC
>.|TRBD2|TRBV7-2|TRBJ2-5
CASSLQGSTSGRGGTQYF
TGTGCCAGCAGCTTACAGGGATCGACTAGCGGGAGGGGGGGGACCCAGTACTTC
>.|TRBD2|TRBV20-1|TRBJ2-3
CSARTSSGKSF
TGCAGTGCTAGGACTAGTAGCGGGAAAAGTTTT
>.|TRBD1|TRBV7-2|TRBJ1-2
CASSPGQGIYGYTF
TGTGCCAGCAGCCCGGGACAGGGTATCTATGGCTACACCTTC
>.|TRBD1|TRBV2|TRBJ2-2
CASSRDSLNTGELFF
TGTGCCAGCAGTAGGGACAGCCTAAACACCGGGGAGCTGTTTTTT
>.|TRBD2|TRBV7-2|TRBJ2-3
CASSPLAGVADTQYF
TGTGCCAGCAGCCCACTAGCGGGAGTAGCAGATACGCAGTATTTT
>.|TRBD1|TRBV2|TRBJ2-7
CASSTRDRVLYEQYF
TGTGCCAGCAGTACCAGGGACAGGGTTCTTTACGAGCAGTACTTC
>.|TRBD1|TRBV11-2|TRBJ1-2
CASSPTGQGLDYTF
TGTGCCAGCAGCCCCACCGGACAGGGATTGGACTACACCTTC
>.|TRBD1|TRBV3-1/TRBV3-2|TRBJ2-2
CASSLFSGTGNTGELFF
TGTGCCAGCAGCCTTTTTAGTGGGACAGGGAACACCGGGGAGCTGTTTTTT
>.|.|TRBV5-3|TRBJ2-7
CARSIIGQPVHEQYF
TGTGCCAGAAGCATTATTGGACAGCCCGTCCACGAGCAGTACTTC
>.|TRBD1|TRBV12-3/TRBV12-4|TRBJ1-3
CASDRGSGNTIYF
TGTGCCAGCGACAGGGGATCCGGAAACACCATATATTTT
>.|.|TRBV5-1|TRBJ1-6
CASSPEGLSPLHF
TGCGCCAGCAGCCCGGAGGGACTTTCACCCCTCCACTTT
>.|TRBD1|TRBV10-2|TRBJ2-1
CASIHRQGPYNEQFF
TGCGCCAGCATCCATAGACAGGGACCCTACAATGAGCAGTTCTTC
>.|.|TRBV29-1|TRBJ2-3
CSVVTVSTDTQYF
TGCAGCGTTGTCACGGTCAGCACAGATACGCAGTATTTT
>.|TRBD2|TRBV7-2|TRBJ2-7
CASSLGSGSIYEQYF
TGTGCCAGCAGCTTAGGTAGCGGGAGTATTTACGAGCAGTACTTC
>.|TRBD2|TRBV10-2|TRBJ2-7
CASASGSWGDYEQYF
TGCGCCTCGGCTAGCGGGAGTTGGGGGGATTACGAGCAGTACTTC
>.|.|TRBV7-2|TRBJ2-7
CASSYGTLYSEQYF
TGTGCCAGCAGCTACGGGACTCTCTATTCCGAGCAGTACTTC
>.|.|TRBV7-2|TRBJ1-2
CASSLGRTWPGGYTF
TGTGCCAGCAGCTTAGGACGGACGTGGCCAGGTGGCTACACCTTC
>.|TRBD2|TRBV11-2|TRBJ2-3
CASSLDRSGITDTQYF
TGTGCCAGCAGCTTAGATAGGAGCGGGATCACAGATACGCAGTATTTT
>.|TRBD1|TRBV7-6|TRBJ2-3
CASTPRQGAWDVTDTQYF
TGTGCCAGCACTCCGCGACAGGGTGCTTGGGATGTGACAGATACGCAGTATTTT
>.|.|TRBV2|TRBJ1-3
CATSGNYSGNTIYF
TGTGCCACTTCGGGGAATTACTCTGGAAACACCATATATTTT
>.|TRBD2|TRBV7-6|TRBJ2-7
CASSSGTSGGAASGEQYF
TGTGCCAGCAGCTCGGGGACTAGCGGGGGGGCCGCTTCGGGTGAGCAGTACTTC
>.|TRBD1|TRBV3-1/TRBV3-2|TRBJ1-5
CAFIPGQVRPQHF
TGTGCCTTTATCCCGGGACAGGTGCGGCCCCAGCATTTT
>.|.|TRBV7-2|TRBJ1-5
CASSTEFGLGNQPQHF
TGTGCCAGCAGCACCGAGTTCGGGTTGGGCAATCAGCCCCAGCATTTT